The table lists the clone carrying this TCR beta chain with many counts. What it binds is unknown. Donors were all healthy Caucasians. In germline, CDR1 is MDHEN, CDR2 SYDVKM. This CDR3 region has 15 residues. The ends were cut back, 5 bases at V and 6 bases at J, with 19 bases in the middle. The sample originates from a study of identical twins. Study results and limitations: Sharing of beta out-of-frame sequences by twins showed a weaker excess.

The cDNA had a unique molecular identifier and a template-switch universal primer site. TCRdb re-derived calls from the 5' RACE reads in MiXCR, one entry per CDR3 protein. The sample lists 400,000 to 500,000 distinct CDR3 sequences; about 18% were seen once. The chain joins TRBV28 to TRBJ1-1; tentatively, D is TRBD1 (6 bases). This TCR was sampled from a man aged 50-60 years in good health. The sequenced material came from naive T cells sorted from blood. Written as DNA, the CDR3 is TGTGCCAGCAGTATTCTAGGGGGTTCTGAGGCTGAAGCTTTCTTT. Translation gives CASSILGGSEAEAFF.